The text below deals with one T cell receptor beta chain. Sample treatment: around 19 received Ad26.COV2.S at low or high dose, single or two shots; roughly five received placebo; per-sample allocation not given. Specimens were obtained on day 63 following the first vaccine or placebo injection. An Ad26 vector expressing Wuhan-strain SARS-CoV-2 spike served as the vaccine. The CDR3 contains 13 residues. The V end lost 0 bases, the J end lost 6 bases, and 10 bases lay between the germline ends. Germline-derived CDR1 and CDR2 are SGHRS and YFSETQ. Data came from immunoSEQ multiplex PCR; TCRdb stores just in-frame clones and leaves some out. The table includes roughly 700,000 clones, 89% detected once. The data were taken from a study of Ad26.COV2.S vaccination and SARS-CoV-2 variants. Study context: The Ad26.COV2.S arm of the COV1001 trial was where the donor was placed.

The sample here was peripheral blood, taken in a trial of Ad26.COV2.S vaccine versus placebo. This clonotype was sampled from a person aged 18-65 years who received the Ad26.COV2.S COVID-19 vaccine or a placebo. This chain links TRBV5-1 with TRBJ2-7; D is possibly TRBD1 (5 bases). CDR3 sequence reads: CASSLEGIGEQYF. CDR3 nucleotides: TGCGCCAGCAGCTTGGAGGGGATAGGCGAGCAGTACTTC.